A selection of T cell receptor beta chains follows, all from one sample in a study of blood T cell repertoires in COVID-19. Libraries were prepared by immunoSEQ multiplex PCR; TCRdb keeps only in-frame clonotypes and omits some of them. The sample has 85,000 to 100,000 clones, less than 85% seen once. The sample comprised peripheral blood. These receptors came from an older woman with acute or convalescent COVID-19. CDR3s include the opening cysteine and the closing phenylalanine or tryptophan.

j_call,v_call,cdr3_aa
TRBJ1-1,TRBV2,CASSGQWNTEAFF
TRBJ1-1,TRBV28,CASSSGQGNTEAFF
TRBJ2-1,TRBV2,CASSTGLDNEQFF
TRBJ1-1,TRBV28,CASSLIDRVTEAFF
TRBJ2-1,TRBV12-3/TRBV12-4,CASSVGGNEQFF
TRBJ1-4,TRBV28,CASTPGGSNEKLFF
TRBJ2-1,TRBV7-2,CASSLFGGHNEQFF
TRBJ1-6,TRBV11-2,CASSAAGDNSPLHF
TRBJ1-4,TRBV30,CACRIETNEKLFF
TRBJ1-5,TRBV2,CASSDEAQPQHF
TRBJ1-1,TRBV9,CASSVTGNTEAFF
TRBJ1-2,TRBV28,CASSPAGGQGVGGYTF
TRBJ1-3,TRBV7-8,CASSLGTGPNSGNTIYF
TRBJ1-2,TRBV5-5,CASKMGTANYGYTF
TRBJ1-1,TRBV28,CASSLFRRGGTEAFF
TRBJ1-4,TRBV7-2,CASSLVGRANEKLFF
TRBJ2-7,TRBV12-3/TRBV12-4,CASSRTGNYEQYF
TRBJ1-6,TRBV5-1,CASSSTGGSNSPLHF
TRBJ2-1,TRBV28,CASSPSGGVTYNEQFF
TRBJ1-1,TRBV30,CAWSWHMNTEAFF
TRBJ2-1,TRBV18,CASSPPNSGGQVEQFF
TRBJ2-5,TRBV5-1,CASSSKLEQETQYF
TRBJ2-1,TRBV6-5,CASSLYNEQFF
TRBJ1-5,TRBV6-5,CASTGRDRDQPQHF
TRBJ1-5,TRBV6-5,CASRKQGSNNQPQHF